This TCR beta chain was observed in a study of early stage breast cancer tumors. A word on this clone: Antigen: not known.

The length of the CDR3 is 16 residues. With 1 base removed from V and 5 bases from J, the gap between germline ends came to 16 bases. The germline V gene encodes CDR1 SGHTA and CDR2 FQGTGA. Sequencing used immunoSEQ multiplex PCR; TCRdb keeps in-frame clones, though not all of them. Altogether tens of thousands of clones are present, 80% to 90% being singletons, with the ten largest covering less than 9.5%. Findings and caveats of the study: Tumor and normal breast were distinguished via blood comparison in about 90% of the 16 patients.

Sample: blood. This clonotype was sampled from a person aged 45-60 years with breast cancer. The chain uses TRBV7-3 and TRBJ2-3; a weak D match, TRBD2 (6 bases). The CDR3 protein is CASSLNGGTVGDTQYF. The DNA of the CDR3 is TGTGCCAGCAGCTTAAATGGCGGGACGGTCGGAGATACGCAGTATTTT.